This TCR beta chain is from a study of T cells in Graves' hyperthyroidism and ophthalmopathy. Study-level information: At initial diagnosis, before any treatment had begun, peripheral blood was obtained.

This clonotype was seen repeatedly, ten times or more. The antigen is unknown. Study-wide points: A model using 13 V-J features told ophthalmopathy apart from stable hyperthyroidism.

TCR beta CDR3 sequences were amplified from RNA transcripts. A first-round RT-PCR of the TCR CDR3 used the HTBI primer set. TCRdb fed the multiplex PCR reads into MiXCR, producing one record per CDR3 protein. Counted here are more than 350,000 distinct CDR3 sequences, 13% to 15% occurring once; the ten biggest clones make up under 25%. Germline V gene data show CDR1 as SGHRS and CDR2 as YFSETQ. V shed 4 bases and J 8 bases; nucleotides not matched to a gene: 5. The length of the CDR3 is 15 residues. The V gene is TRBV5-1, the J gene TRBJ2-1; 14 nucleotides align to TRBD2. Sequencing was performed on blood. This clonotype originated in a woman aged 60-70 years with Graves' ophthalmopathy. The DNA for the CDR3 is TGCGCCAGCAGCCCCAGACTAGCGGGGGGGGATGAGCAGTTCTTC. Translation gives CASSPRLAGGDEQFF.